This T cell receptor beta chain was recovered during a study of control samples from healthy donors and cancer patients. The junction had 15 bases not matched to a gene; V was cut back by 6 bases and J by 6 bases. Per germline, CDR1 MNHEY and CDR2 SMNVEV (reference sequence). The CDR3 spans 16 residues. This clone was picked up a small number of times. The protocol was immunoSEQ multiplex PCR, while the TCRdb copy is restricted to in-frame clones and leaves out a portion. The sample gives more than 15,000 clones, roughly 85% of which show up once; around 28% is in the top ten. The TCR was taken from a man older than 75 with head and neck cancer. The chain employs TRBV27 and TRBJ2-7; TRBD1 aligns across 9 bases. The sample taken for sequencing was PBMCs. This CDR3 reads CASRKHPPGQGIEQYF. CDR3 coding DNA: TGTGCCAGCAGAAAACACCCGCCGGGACAGGGAATCGAGCAGTACTTC.